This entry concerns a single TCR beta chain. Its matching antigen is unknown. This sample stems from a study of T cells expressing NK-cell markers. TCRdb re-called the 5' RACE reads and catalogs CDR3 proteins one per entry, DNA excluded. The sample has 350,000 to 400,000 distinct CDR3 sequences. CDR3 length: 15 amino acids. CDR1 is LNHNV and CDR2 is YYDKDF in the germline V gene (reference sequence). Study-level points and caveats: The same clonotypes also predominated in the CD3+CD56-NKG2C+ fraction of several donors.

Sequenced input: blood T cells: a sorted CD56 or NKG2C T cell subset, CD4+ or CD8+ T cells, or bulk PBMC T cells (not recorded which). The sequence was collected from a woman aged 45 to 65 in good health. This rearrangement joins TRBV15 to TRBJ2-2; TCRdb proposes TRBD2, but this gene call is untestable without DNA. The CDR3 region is CATSSAGLAVGELFF.